This T cell receptor beta chain was found in a study of spatial heterogeneity in lung cancer. Study overall: Across tumor regions, counts of TCR transcripts showed a strong correlation with a T cell module score derived from matched bulk RNA-seq. An average of more than ten raw reads was observed per unique TCR and UMI combination.

Every molecule of TCR cDNA had its own unique molecular identifier. TCRdb redid the calling of the 5' RACE reads with MiXCR, one entry per CDR3 protein. The data show about 2,700 distinct CDR3 sequences, with approximately 10% seen just once and roughly 8% held by the top ten. Time point reported: sample taken at primary tumor resection. Tumor, nontumor lung or frozen PBMC supplied whole RNA, sequenced without sorting. Study results and caveats: Intratumoral expanded alpha and beta TCR counts were found to track tumor mutation counts.

In germline, CDR1 is SGHAT, CDR2 FQNNGV. Between the trimmed V and J ends, which lost 1 base and 0 bases, there was a span of 15 bases. CDR3 length equals 17 residues. This clonotype rates as medium-sized. Its antigen is still unknown. The sample here was lung tumor tissue, taken at surgery. The V gene is TRBV11-2, the J gene TRBJ1-1; D is undetermined. The sequence derives from a female donor with early-stage non-small cell lung cancer. This CDR3 is CASSLAGLRPLNTEAFF. The CDR3 bases are TGTGCCAGCAGCTTAGCGGGCCTTCGACCCTTGAACACTGAAGCTTTCTTT. Drawing the rest from reference TRBV11-2 and TRBJ1-1, the complete variable domain is EAGVAQSPRYKIIEKRQSVAFWCNPISGHATLYWYQQILGQGPKLLIQFQNNGVVDDSQLPKDRFSAERLKGVDSTLKIQPAKLEDSAVYLCASSLAGLRPLNTEAFFGQGTRLTVV.